This TCR beta chain originates from a study of blood T cell repertoires in COVID-19. The authors' processing: Reference gene primer amplification gave estimated nucleated cell counts. Clones were read by immunoSEQ multiplex PCR, and TCRdb kept only the in-frame ones, dropping some. The V and J calls and clone size are taken from that table; D and trimming were inferred from the DNA. The sample carries some 150,000 clones, 65% to 90% recorded once. V lost 0 bases, J lost 5 bases, and 1 base stayed unmatched. The CDR3 extends over 15 amino acids. Germline CDR1 is MNHEY and CDR2 is SVGAGI. The material sequenced was peripheral blood. The chain links TRBV6-5 to TRBJ2-1; 10 bases agree with TRBD2. This receptor was identified in a man in his sixties or seventies with acute or convalescent COVID-19. DNA of the CDR3: TGTGCCAGCAGTTACTCTAGCGGGGGGCACAATGAGCAGTTCTTC. The encoded protein is CASSYSSGGHNEQFF.